One sample yielded the 11 T cell receptor beta chains listed below, sequenced in a study of T cell responses to AZD1222 COVID-19 vaccine. Sequenced by immunoSEQ multiplex PCR; TCRdb stores in-frame clones only, minus some. The data contain 110,000 to 150,000 clones, around 90% of them singletons. The sequences come from peripheral blood, collected on day 0 of AZD1222 vaccination. The origin of the receptors is an adult in good health.

This clone appeared a few times. The gene calls are TRBV18 and TRBJ1-2; the D gene is possibly TRBD1 (5 bases). V was clipped by 6 bases and J by 4 bases, with 18 bases between them. In germline, CDR1 is KGHSH, CDR2 LQKENI. The CDR3 covers 15 residues. Written as DNA, the CDR3 is TGTGCCAGCTCTCCGCCAGAGGGGTACGGCTATGGCTACACCTTC. It encodes CASSPPEGYGYGYTF.

This chain links TRBV2 with TRBJ2-2; 11 bases agree with TRBD2. The CDR3 extends over 15 amino acids. Trimming removed 7 bases from V and 2 bases from J; junction bases left unmatched: 3. Germline V gene lookup returns CDR1 SNHLY and CDR2 FYNNEI. CDR3 loop: CASTSGRFNTGELFF. Here the CDR3 DNA reads TGTGCCAGCACTAGCGGGAGGTTCAACACCGGGGAGCTGTTTTTT.

The chain couples TRBV15 to TRBJ2-1, with 8 nucleotides matching TRBD2. V trimming: 5 bases; J trimming: 7 bases; junction bases outside the gene matches: 7. Germline assignment: CDR1 LNHNV and CDR2 YYDKDF (reference sequence). There are 14 residues in the CDR3. The CDR3 sequence: CATSGSGRINEQFF. In DNA form, the CDR3 reads TGTGCCACCAGCGGGAGCGGGAGAATAAATGAGCAGTTCTTC.

The gene calls are TRBV5-4 and TRBJ2-1, with 8 bases identical to TRBD2. The length of the CDR3 is 16 residues. Germline V gene data show CDR1 as SGHNT and CDR2 as YYREEE (reference sequence). The V segment lost 4 bases and the J segment 2 bases; nucleotides outside the gene matches: 8. This CDR3 is CASSPRTSGPYNEQFF. In DNA form, the CDR3 reads TGTGCCAGCAGCCCCCGAACTAGCGGTCCCTACAATGAGCAGTTCTTC.

CDR3: CASSLVGVGQPQHF. The DNA of the CDR3 is TGTGCCAGCAGCTTAGTGGGGGTAGGTCAGCCCCAGCATTTT. This chain links TRBV7-2 with TRBJ1-5; perhaps TRBD1 as D (5 bases). The CDR3 has 14 residues. The germline V gene encodes CDR1 SGHTA and CDR2 FQGNSA. V was pared by 1 base and J by 6 bases, with 10 bases between.

This chain connects TRBV19 to TRBJ2-1; D is uncertain. The germline V gene encodes CDR1 LNHDA and CDR2 SQIVND (reference sequence). The CDR3 runs 13 residues. V shed 6 bases and J shed 8 bases, with 14 bases lying between them. The CDR3 is CASRLPPRDEQFF. DNA of the CDR3: TGTGCCAGTAGGCTTCCACCCCGGGATGAGCAGTTCTTC.

The V call is TRBV6-5, the J call TRBJ1-6, with D tentatively TRBD1 (5 bases). This CDR3 contains 11 residues. Germline V gives CDR1 MNHEY, CDR2 SVGAGI. The V and J ends lost 8 bases and 10 bases respectively, with 9 bases between them. CDR3 nucleotide sequence: TGTGCCAGCGGCCGGGGGTCACCCCTCCACTTT. It translates to CASGRGSPLHF.

The V call is TRBV7-9, the J call TRBJ1-5, with unresolved D. Per germline, CDR1 SEHNR and CDR2 FQNEAQ (reference sequence). Trimming pared 10 bases from V and 6 bases from J, leaving 16 bases between. The CDR3 has 13 amino acids. The CDR3 region is CATHEGLGQPQHF. As DNA, the CDR3 is TGTGCCACCCATGAAGGTTTGGGTCAGCCCCAGCATTTT.

The gene calls are TRBV9 and TRBJ2-7, with TRBD1 matching 9 bases. Per germline, CDR1 SGDLS and CDR2 YYNGEE. CDR3 length: 14 amino acids. The V gene end was trimmed by 4 bases and the J gene end by 4 bases; junction bases not matched to a gene: 6. This CDR3 reads CASSRQGGLYEQYF. DNA of the CDR3: TGTGCCAGCAGCAGACAGGGGGGACTTTACGAGCAGTACTTC.

Remarks on this clone: Other DNA sequences in this sample translate to the same CDR3. The gene calls are TRBV30 and TRBJ1-4; D not certain. Trimming pared 0 bases from V and 8 bases from J, leaving 4 bases between. Germline-derived CDR1 and CDR2 are GTSNPN and SVGIG (reference sequence). This CDR3 is built from 11 residues. CDR3 amino acids: CAWSVQEKLFF. DNA of the CDR3: TGTGCCTGGAGTGTACAAGAAAAACTGTTTTTT.

This clone was detected a few times. The chain couples TRBV6-5 to TRBJ1-6, with a tentative D call TRBD1 (5 bases). V was shortened by 10 bases and J by 3 bases, with 16 bases between the two germline ends. This CDR3 has 15 amino acids. CDR1 and CDR2 from the germline V gene are MNHEY and SVGAGI. DNA for the CDR3: TGTGCCACCCGACCACGGGGGAGCTATAATTCACCCCTCCACTTT. Translated: CATRPRGSYNSPLHF.